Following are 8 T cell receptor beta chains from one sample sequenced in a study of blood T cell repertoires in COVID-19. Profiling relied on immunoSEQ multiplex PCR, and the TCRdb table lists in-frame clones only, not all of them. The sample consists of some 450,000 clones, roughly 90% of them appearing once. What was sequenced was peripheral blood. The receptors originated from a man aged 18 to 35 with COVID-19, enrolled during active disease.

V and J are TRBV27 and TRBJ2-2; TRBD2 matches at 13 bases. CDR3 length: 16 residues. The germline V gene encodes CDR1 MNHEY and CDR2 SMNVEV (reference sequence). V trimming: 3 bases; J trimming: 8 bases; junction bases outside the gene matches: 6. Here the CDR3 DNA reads TGTGCCAGCAGTTTGGGACTAGCGGGGTATGGGGGGGAGCTGTTTTTT. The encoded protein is CASSLGLAGYGGELFF.

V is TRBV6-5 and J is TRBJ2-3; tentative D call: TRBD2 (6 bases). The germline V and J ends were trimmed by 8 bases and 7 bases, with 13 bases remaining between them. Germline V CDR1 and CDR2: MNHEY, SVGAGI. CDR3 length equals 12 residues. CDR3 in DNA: TGTGCCAGCGGGGCGGGGCCTTATACGCAGTATTTT. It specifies CASGAGPYTQYF.

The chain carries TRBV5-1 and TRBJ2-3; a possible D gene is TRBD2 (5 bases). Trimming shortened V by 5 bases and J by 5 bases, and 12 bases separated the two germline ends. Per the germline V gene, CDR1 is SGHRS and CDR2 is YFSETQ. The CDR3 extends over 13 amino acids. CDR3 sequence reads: CASRRRAEDTQYF. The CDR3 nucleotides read TGCGCCAGCAGACGGCGGGCGGAAGATACGCAGTATTTT.

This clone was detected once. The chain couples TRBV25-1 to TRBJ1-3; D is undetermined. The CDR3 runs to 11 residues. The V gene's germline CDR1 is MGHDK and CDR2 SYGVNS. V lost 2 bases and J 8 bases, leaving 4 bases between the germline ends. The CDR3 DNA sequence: TGTGCCAGCAGTGAACTTTACACCATATATTTT. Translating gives CASSELYTIYF.

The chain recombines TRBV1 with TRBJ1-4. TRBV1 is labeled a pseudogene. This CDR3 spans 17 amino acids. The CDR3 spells CTSSLPKDWGANEKLFF. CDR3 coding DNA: TGCACCAGCAGCCTACCCAAGGACTGGGGGGCTAATGAAAAACTGTTTTTT.

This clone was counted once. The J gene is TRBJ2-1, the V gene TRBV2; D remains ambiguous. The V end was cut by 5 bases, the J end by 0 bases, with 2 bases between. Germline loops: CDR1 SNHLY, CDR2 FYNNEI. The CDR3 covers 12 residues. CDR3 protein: CASSYSYNEQFF. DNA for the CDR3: TGTGCCAGCAGTTACTCCTACAATGAGCAGTTCTTC.

CDR3 amino acids: CASSRLAGEGGETQYF. CDR3 DNA: TGTGCCAGCAGTCGACTAGCGGGGGAGGGTGGAGAGACCCAGTACTTC. This chain connects TRBV6-6 to TRBJ2-5; 12 positions match TRBD2. This CDR3 is 16 amino acids long. J was trimmed by 4 bases and V by 5 bases; bases with no gene match: 8. Germline CDR1 MNHNY, CDR2 SVGAGI (reference sequence).

The CDR3 sequence: CASRRREETNTEAFF. The DNA for the CDR3 is TGTGCCAGTAGAAGGAGGGAGGAGACGAACACTGAAGCTTTCTTT. The rearrangement joins TRBV19 to TRBJ1-1; D remains ambiguous. Trimming shortened V by 6 bases and J by 1 base, and 15 bases separated the two germline ends. Germline lookup yields CDR1 LNHDA and CDR2 SQIVND (reference sequence). CDR3 length: 15 amino acids.